This TCR beta chain was captured in a study of pediatric ulcerative colitis. Trimming took 0 bases from V and 5 from J, leaving 11 bases between them. CDR1 SGHNT and CDR2 YYREEE come from the germline V gene (reference sequence). The CDR3 consists of 14 residues. Method: immunoSEQ multiplex PCR; TCRdb's copy keeps in-frame clones and lacks some. The sample shows around 4,700 clones, over 85% of them seen only once. The sequencing input was blood. The chain joins TRBV5-4 to TRBJ2-5, with D perhaps being TRBD1 or TRBD2 (6 bases each). The source of this sequence is a boy younger than 18 who was a control in a study of pediatric ulcerative colitis. CDR3: CASSLESGAETQYF. The CDR3 DNA reads TGTGCCAGCAGCTTGGAGTCGGGGGCGGAGACCCAGTACTTC. Full variable domain (remainder filled in from reference TRBV5-4 and TRBJ2-5): ETGVTQSPTHLIKTRGQQVTLRCSSQSGHNTVSWYQQALGQGPQFIFQYYREEENGRGNFPPRFSGLQFPNYSSELNVNALELDDSALYLCASSLESGAETQYFGPGTRLLVL.